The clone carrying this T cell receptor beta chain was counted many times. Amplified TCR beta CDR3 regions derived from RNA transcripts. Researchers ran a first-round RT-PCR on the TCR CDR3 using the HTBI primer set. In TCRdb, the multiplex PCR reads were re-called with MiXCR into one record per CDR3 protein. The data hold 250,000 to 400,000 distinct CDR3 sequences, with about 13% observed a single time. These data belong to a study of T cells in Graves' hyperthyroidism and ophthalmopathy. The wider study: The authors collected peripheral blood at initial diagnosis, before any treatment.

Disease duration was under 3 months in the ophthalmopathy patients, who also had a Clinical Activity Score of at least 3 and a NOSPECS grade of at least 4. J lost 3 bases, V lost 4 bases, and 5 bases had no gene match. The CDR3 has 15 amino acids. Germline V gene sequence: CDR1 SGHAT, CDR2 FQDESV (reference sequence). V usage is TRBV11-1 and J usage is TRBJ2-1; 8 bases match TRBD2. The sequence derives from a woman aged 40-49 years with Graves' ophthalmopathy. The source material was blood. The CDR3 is CASSSLAEGYNEQFF. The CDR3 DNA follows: TGTGCCAGCAGCTCACTAGCGGAGGGCTACAATGAGCAGTTCTTC.